This TCR beta chain was obtained from a study of T cells in Graves' hyperthyroidism and ophthalmopathy. About the study: It was at initial diagnosis, before any treatment, that peripheral blood was collected.

RNA transcripts were the template for amplifying TCR beta CDR3 regions. HTBI primers were employed in a first-round RT-PCR of the TCR CDR3. TCRdb independently ran MiXCR on the multiplex PCR reads; one entry per CDR3 protein. The repertoire has over 250,000 distinct CDR3 sequences, over 20% of them found once; the top ten carry around 65%. The V end was cut by 2 bases, the J end by 0 bases, with 17 bases between. This CDR3 has 17 residues. Germline assignment: CDR1 MNHEY and CDR2 SMNVEV (reference sequence). V usage is TRBV27 and J usage is TRBJ2-7; D uncertain. This TCR was sampled from a man aged 30 to 39 with Graves' ophthalmopathy. Sample: blood. The CDR3 sequence is CASSLKRSGGSSYEQYF. The CDR3 DNA reads as TGTGCCAGCAGTTTAAAACGGTCGGGTGGAAGCTCCTACGAGCAGTACTTC.